What follows are 2 T cell receptor beta chains derived from one specimen sequenced in a study of cytomegalovirus exposure and HLA in healthy donors. PCR involved 60 Vbeta and 13 Jbeta primers. Assay used: immunoSEQ multiplex PCR; TCRdb lists only in-frame clones, some missing. The sample has about 97,000 clones; around 85% are singletons. Sequencing input: PBMCs. Receptors were obtained from a man aged 40-49 years in good health and CMV-seropositive.

V and J are TRBV30 and TRBJ1-2; TRBD1 matches at 7 bases. This CDR3 has 13 amino acids. The germline CDR1 and CDR2 sequences are GTSNPN and SVGIG (reference sequence). The V segment lost 5 bases and the J segment 4 bases; nucleotides outside the gene matches: 7. The CDR3, as DNA: TGTGCCTGGGAGACAGGGACGGGCTATGGCTACACCTTC. Protein product: CAWETGTGYGYTF.

The chain carries TRBV7-9 and TRBJ1-5, with 10 positions matching TRBD1. This CDR3 has 14 amino acids. V lost 5 bases and J lost 7; bases outside the gene matches: 5. Germline V gene lookup returns CDR1 SEHNR and CDR2 FQNEAQ (reference sequence). CDR3 amino acids: CASSPGQGVQPQHF. The CDR3 DNA is TGTGCCAGCAGCCCAGGACAGGGGGTGCAGCCCCAGCATTTT.